Listed below are T cell receptor beta chains from one sample, sequenced in a study of CD8 T cells in ankylosing spondylitis. In TCRdb, the 5' RACE reads were re-called with MiXCR into one record per CDR3 protein. Of some 40,000 distinct CDR3 sequences in the sample, less than 4% were seen once. What was sequenced was blood, either unsorted or a sorted T cell fraction (not recorded which). These TCRs come from a male donor with ankylosing spondylitis or in good health (not recorded which). CDR3s include the opening cysteine and the closing phenylalanine or tryptophan. A D gene is named only where the DNA matches it firmly. Clone size is not always given. Where it is, it says once, few, many or a class for expanded clones.

clone size,J gene,V gene,D gene,CDR3 length,CDR3 DNA,CDR3 protein
many,TRBJ1-2,TRBV9,-,14,TGTGCCAGCAGCCCGACGACAGGCTTAGCTGGCTACACCTTC,CASSPTTGLAGYTF
many,TRBJ2-1,TRBV9,TRBD1,16,TGTGCCAGCAGCGTAGGGGACAGGGAAGTCTACAATGAGCAGTTCTTC,CASSVGDREVYNEQFF
many,TRBJ1-3,TRBV9,-,16,TGTGCCAGCAGCGTAGGACAGGACCCTGATCGGAGCACCATATATTTT,CASSVGQDPDRSTIYF
many,TRBJ1-2,TRBV9,-,13,TGTGCCAGCAGCTCCGACAGTAACTATGGCTACACCTTC,CASSSDSNYGYTF
many,TRBJ2-1,TRBV9,TRBD2,15,TGTGCCAGCAGCGTAGAGGCTAGCGGGAAAGTTGAGCAGTTCTTC,CASSVEASGKVEQFF
few,TRBJ1-2,TRBV9,-,15,TGTGCCAGCAGCGTAGGACCCGGGGCGGACTATGGCTACACCTTC,CASSVGPGADYGYTF
many,TRBJ1-1,TRBV9,-,13,TGTGCCAGCAGCACTGCCCGGGACACTGAAGCTTTCTTT,CASSTARDTEAFF
many,TRBJ2-5,TRBV9,-,14,TGTGCCAGCAGCCCCGGACCGGGGCGAGAGACCCAGTACTTC,CASSPGPGRETQYF
many,TRBJ2-3,TRBV9,TRBD2,16,TGTGCCAGCAGCGTAGTCGCTAGAGCGGGGACAGATACGCAGTATTTT,CASSVVARAGTDTQYF
many,TRBJ2-5,TRBV9,TRBD1,15,TGTGCCAGCAGCGTATGGACAGGGGCTGGAGAGACCCAGTACTTC,CASSVWTGAGETQYF
many,TRBJ2-1,TRBV9,-,16,TGTGCCAGCAGCGTGAAGGGAGCGGATACAACTAATGAGCAGTTCTTC,CASSVKGADTTNEQFF
many,TRBJ2-1,TRBV9,TRBD2,15,TGTGCCAGCAGCTCCGCCGGGACTAGGAACGATGAGCAGTTCTTC,CASSSAGTRNDEQFF
many,TRBJ2-1,TRBV9,TRBD2,16,TGTGCCAGCAGCGCCACGACTAGCACCGGGTTGAATGAGCAGTTCTTC,CASSATTSTGLNEQFF
many,TRBJ1-6,TRBV9,-,17,TGTGCCAGCAGCGTAGCCCCAGACGGCTCCTATAATTCACCCCTCCACTTT,CASSVAPDGSYNSPLHF
many,TRBJ1-1,TRBV9,-,14,TGTGCCAGCAGCACCAAGGGGAAGGACACTGAAGCTTTCTTT,CASSTKGKDTEAFF
many,TRBJ2-2,TRBV9,-,14,TGTGCCAGCAGCGTAGCCAGGGCCGCCGGGGAGCTGTTTTTT,CASSVARAAGELFF
many,TRBJ2-3,TRBV9,-,17,TGTGCCAGCAGCGTTAGTAGCGGACTCTCTAGCACAGATACGCAGTATTTT,CASSVSSGLSSTDTQYF
many,TRBJ2-2,TRBV9,-,16,TGTGCCAGCAGCTTCCAGCCGGGGGTTCACACCGGGGAGCTGTTTTTT,CASSFQPGVHTGELFF
many,TRBJ2-3,TRBV9,-,12,TGTGCCAGCAGCGCGAGGACAGATACGCAGTATTTT,CASSARTDTQYF
many,TRBJ2-4,TRBV9,TRBD2,19,TGTGCCAGCAGCAGACCAACGCGGGAGGGCCGTTCGGTGGGAAACATTCAGTACTTC,CASSRPTREGRSVGNIQYF
many,TRBJ1-5,TRBV9,TRBD1,16,TGTGCCAGCAGCCCAGGACAGGGGGTACTCAATCAGCCCCAGCATTTT,CASSPGQGVLNQPQHF
many,TRBJ2-3,TRBV9,TRBD2,15,TGTGCCAGCAGCGTAGCGGCGGGGGGTGCAGATACGCAGTATTTT,CASSVAAGGADTQYF
-,TRBJ2-6,TRBV9,-,14,TGTGCCAGCAGCCCCCTTCACGGGGCCAACGTCCTGACTTTC,CASSPLHGANVLTF
many,TRBJ2-1,TRBV9,TRBD1,16,TGTGCCAGCAGCGTAGCCACCGGGACAGGGTACAATGAGCAGTTCTTC,CASSVATGTGYNEQFF
many,TRBJ1-5,TRBV9,-,14,TGTGCCAGCAGCGGAACAGGTAGCAATCAGCCCCAGCATTTT,CASSGTGSNQPQHF
many,TRBJ2-1,TRBV9,-,15,TGTGCCAGCAGCGTAGATGGGACGGCCGACAATGAGCAGTTCTTC,CASSVDGTADNEQFF
many,TRBJ2-4,TRBV9,-,13,TGTGCCAGCAGCGTAGGACCGCCGGACATTCAGTACTTC,CASSVGPPDIQYF
many,TRBJ2-3,TRBV9,TRBD2,14,TGTGCCAGCAGCGTATCCGGGGGGGAGGATACGCAGTATTTT,CASSVSGGEDTQYF
many,TRBJ2-3,TRBV9,TRBD2,15,TGTGCCAGCAGCTTTAGCGGGATACGCACAGATACGCAGTATTTT,CASSFSGIRTDTQYF
many,TRBJ2-5,TRBV9,-,16,TGTGCCAGCAGCGTAGGAGGAGCCGGTGTGGCAGAGACCCAGTACTTC,CASSVGGAGVAETQYF
-,TRBJ2-3,TRBV9,TRBD2,15,TGTGCCAGCAGCGTAACTAGCGACCTGACAGATACGCAGTATTTT,CASSVTSDLTDTQYF
many,TRBJ2-5,TRBV9,TRBD2,18,TGTGCCAGCAGCGTAGGATATCCTAGCGGGCCTTACCAAGAGACCCAGTACTTC,CASSVGYPSGPYQETQYF
medium-sized,TRBJ2-1,TRBV9,-,16,TGTGCCAGCAGCGACCAACAGCTGGGGCCCTACAATGAGCAGTTCTTC,CASSDQQLGPYNEQFF
many,TRBJ2-3,TRBV9,-,14,TGTGCCAGCAGCGTAGACCGGGCTATTGATACGCAGTATTTT,CASSVDRAIDTQYF
many,TRBJ2-3,TRBV9,-,15,TGTGCCAGCAGCGTAGCCCCCGGGAGTAGAGATACGCAGTATTTT,CASSVAPGSRDTQYF
many,TRBJ2-1,TRBV9,-,15,TGTGCCAGCGCCCCCGACCTAAGCTCCTACAATGAGCAGTTCTTC,CASAPDLSSYNEQFF
many,TRBJ2-1,TRBV9,-,14,TGTGCCAGCAGCGTTGGCTCGCTCGGCAATGAGCAGTTCTTC,CASSVGSLGNEQFF
many,TRBJ1-4,TRBV9,TRBD1,17,TGTGCCAGCAGCGTAGAGGACAGGGGGCGGGGTAATGAAAAACTGTTTTTT,CASSVEDRGRGNEKLFF
many,TRBJ2-2,TRBV9,TRBD2,13,TGTGCCAGCAGCGTAGAGTCTAGCGGTGAGCTGTTTTTT,CASSVESSGELFF
medium-sized,TRBJ2-2,TRBV9,-,17,TGTGCCAGCAGAGGACGGGAAGACGTTGCGAACACCGGGGAGCTGTTTTTT,CASRGREDVANTGELFF
many,TRBJ2-2,TRBV9,-,13,TGTGCCAGCAGCGGGGGGCAAAGCGGGGAGCTGTTTTTT,CASSGGQSGELFF
many,TRBJ1-2,TRBV9,-,15,TGTGCCAGCAGCGTAGATCCGGGCACAGGCTATGGCTACACCTTC,CASSVDPGTGYGYTF
many,TRBJ2-5,TRBV6-2/TRBV6-3,-,12,TGTGCCAGCAGCCCAGCAGACGAGACCCAGTACTTC,CASSPADETQYF
few,TRBJ2-4,TRBV9,TRBD2,16,TGTGCCAGCAGCCCACTAGCGGGGGGCTCTAAAAACATTCAGTACTTC,CASSPLAGGSKNIQYF
many,TRBJ1-4,TRBV9,TRBD1,15,TGTGCCAGCAGCATCCAGGGGGCTGTCAATGAAAAACTGTTTTTT,CASSIQGAVNEKLFF
many,TRBJ2-3,TRBV9,-,16,TGTGCCAGCAGCGTAGTGGGGACAACTAGCACAGATACGCAGTATTTT,CASSVVGTTSTDTQYF
many,TRBJ1-3,TRBV9,-,15,TGTGCCAGCAGCTTACAGGGAGAATCTGGAAACACCATATATTTT,CASSLQGESGNTIYF
many,TRBJ2-3,TRBV9,-,14,TGTGCCAGCAGCACCCGACCCGCCACAGATACGCAGTATTTT,CASSTRPATDTQYF
many,TRBJ2-3,TRBV9,TRBD2,16,TGTGCCAGCAGCGTAGGAGGGACTAAGAGCACAGATACGCAGTATTTT,CASSVGGTKSTDTQYF
many,TRBJ2-1,TRBV9,-,15,TGTGCCAGCAGCGCCGGACGGGGCTCCTACAATGAGCAGTTCTTC,CASSAGRGSYNEQFF
many,TRBJ1-3,TRBV9,-,14,TGTGCCAGCAGCGCGCGGACGATTGGAAACACCATATATTTT,CASSARTIGNTIYF
many,TRBJ2-1,TRBV9,TRBD2,16,TGTGCCAGCAGCGTCCTTGCGGGAGAGGGCTACAATGAGCAGTTCTTC,CASSVLAGEGYNEQFF
many,TRBJ2-3,TRBV9,TRBD2,16,TGTGCCAGCAGCACCACTAGCGGGGGGGCCACAGATACGCAGTATTTT,CASSTTSGGATDTQYF
many,TRBJ1-2,TRBV9,TRBD1,15,TGTGCCAGCAGCGTAGATTCCCAGGGGGGCTATGGCTACACCTTC,CASSVDSQGGYGYTF
-,TRBJ1-2,TRBV9,TRBD1,16,TGTGCCAGCAGCGTAGCGGACAGGGGGCTAGTCTATGGCTACACCTTC,CASSVADRGLVYGYTF
-,TRBJ2-2,TRBV9,TRBD2,18,TGTGCCAGCAGCCCTACCCCCGGGACTAGCGGAGGAACCGGGGAGCTGTTTTTT,CASSPTPGTSGGTGELFF